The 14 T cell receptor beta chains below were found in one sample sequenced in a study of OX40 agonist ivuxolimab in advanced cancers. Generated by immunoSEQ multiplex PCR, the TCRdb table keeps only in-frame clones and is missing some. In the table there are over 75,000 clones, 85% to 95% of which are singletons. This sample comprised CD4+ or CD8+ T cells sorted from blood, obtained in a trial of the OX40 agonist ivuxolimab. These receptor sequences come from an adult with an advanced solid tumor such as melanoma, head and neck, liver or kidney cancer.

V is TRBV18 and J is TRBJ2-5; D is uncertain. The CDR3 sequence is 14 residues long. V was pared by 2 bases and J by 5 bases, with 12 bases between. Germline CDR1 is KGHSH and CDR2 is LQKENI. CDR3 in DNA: TGTGCCAGCTCACCAAAGACCAAAAGGGAGACCCAGTACTTC. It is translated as CASSPKTKRETQYF.

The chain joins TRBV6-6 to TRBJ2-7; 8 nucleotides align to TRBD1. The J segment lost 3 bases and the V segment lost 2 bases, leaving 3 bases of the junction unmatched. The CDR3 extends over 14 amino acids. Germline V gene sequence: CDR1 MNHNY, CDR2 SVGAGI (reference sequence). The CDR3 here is CASSYGDRIYEQYF. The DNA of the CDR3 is TGTGCCAGCAGTTACGGGGACAGGATCTACGAGCAGTACTTC.

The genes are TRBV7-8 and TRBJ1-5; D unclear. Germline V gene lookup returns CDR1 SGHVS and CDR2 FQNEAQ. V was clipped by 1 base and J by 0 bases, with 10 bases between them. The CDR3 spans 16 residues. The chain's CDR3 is CASSLVGRSSNQPQHF. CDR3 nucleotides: TGTGCCAGCAGCTTAGTGGGTAGGTCTAGCAATCAGCCCCAGCATTTT.

The CDR3 bases are TGTGCCAGCAGCGTAGGGGGACTAGCGGGAGGAGGTAACTACAATGAGCAGTTCTTC. Amino acids: CASSVGGLAGGGNYNEQFF. The chain employs TRBV9 and TRBJ2-1; the match to TRBD2 covers 15 bases. CDR1 and CDR2 from the germline V gene are SGDLS and YYNGEE. CDR3 length: 19 residues. The trim removed 0 bases at V and 3 bases at J, leaving 7 bases unmatched. Supplemented by reference TRBV9 and TRBJ2-1, the full variable domain reads DSGVTQTPKHLITATGQRVTLRCSPRSGDLSVYWYQQSLDQGLQFLIQYYNGEERAKGNILERFSAQQFPDLHSELNLSSLELGDSALYFCASSVGGLAGGGNYNEQFFGPGTRLTVL.

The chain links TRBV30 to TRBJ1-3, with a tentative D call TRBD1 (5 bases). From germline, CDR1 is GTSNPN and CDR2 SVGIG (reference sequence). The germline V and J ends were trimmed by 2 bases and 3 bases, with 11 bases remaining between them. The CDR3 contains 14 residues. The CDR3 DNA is TGTGCCTGGAGTTCCCGGGGCTTTGGAAACACCATATATTTT. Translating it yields CAWSSRGFGNTIYF. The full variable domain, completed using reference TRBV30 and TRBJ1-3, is SQTIHQWPATLVQPVGSPLSLECTVEGTSNPNLYWYRQAAGRGLQLLFYSVGIGQISSEVPQNLSASRPQDRQFILSSKKLLLSDSGFYLCAWSSRGFGNTIYFGEGSWLTVV.

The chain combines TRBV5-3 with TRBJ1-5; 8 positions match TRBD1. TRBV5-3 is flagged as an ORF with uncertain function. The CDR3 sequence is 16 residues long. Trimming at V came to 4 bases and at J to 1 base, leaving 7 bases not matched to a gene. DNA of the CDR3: TGTGCCAGAAGCGTAGGGACAGGTCTAAGCAATCAGCCCCAGCATTTT. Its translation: CARSVGTGLSNQPQHF.

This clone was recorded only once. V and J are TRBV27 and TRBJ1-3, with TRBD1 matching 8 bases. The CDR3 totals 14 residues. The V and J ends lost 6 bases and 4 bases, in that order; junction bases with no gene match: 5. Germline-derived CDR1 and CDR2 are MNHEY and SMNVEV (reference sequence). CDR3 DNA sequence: TGTGCCAGCAGAAGCAGGGGGCTGGGAAACACCATATATTTT. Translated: CASRSRGLGNTIYF.

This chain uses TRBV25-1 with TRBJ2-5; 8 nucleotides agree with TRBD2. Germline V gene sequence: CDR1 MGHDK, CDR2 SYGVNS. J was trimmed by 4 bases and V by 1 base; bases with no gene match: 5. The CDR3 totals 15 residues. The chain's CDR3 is CASSEFGGGLETQYF. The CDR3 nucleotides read TGTGCCAGCAGTGAATTCGGGGGGGGCCTAGAGACCCAGTACTTC.

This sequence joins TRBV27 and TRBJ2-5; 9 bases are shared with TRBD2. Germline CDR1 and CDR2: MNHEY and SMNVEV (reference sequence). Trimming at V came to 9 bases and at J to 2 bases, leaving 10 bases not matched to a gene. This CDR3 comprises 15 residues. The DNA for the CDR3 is TGTGCCAGTCAACAAGCGGGGGGACTGCAAGAGACCCAGTACTTC. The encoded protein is CASQQAGGLQETQYF.

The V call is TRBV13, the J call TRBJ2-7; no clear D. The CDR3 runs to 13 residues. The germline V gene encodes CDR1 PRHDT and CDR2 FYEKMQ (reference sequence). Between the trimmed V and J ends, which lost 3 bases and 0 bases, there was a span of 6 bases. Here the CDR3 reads CASSLDPSYEQYF. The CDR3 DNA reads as TGTGCCAGCAGCTTGGACCCCTCCTACGAGCAGTACTTC. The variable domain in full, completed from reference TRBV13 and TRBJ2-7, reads AAGVIQSPRHLIKEKRETATLKCYPIPRHDTVYWYQQGPGQDPQFLISFYEKMQSDKGSIPDRFSAQQFSDYHSELNMSSLELGDSALYFCASSLDPSYEQYFGPGTRLTVT.

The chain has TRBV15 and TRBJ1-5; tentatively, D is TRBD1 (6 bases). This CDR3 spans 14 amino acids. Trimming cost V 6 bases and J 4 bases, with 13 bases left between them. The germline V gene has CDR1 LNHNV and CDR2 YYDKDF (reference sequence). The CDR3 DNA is TGTGCCACCAGTCCCGGACAGTTGAATCAGCCCCAGCATTTT. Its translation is CATSPGQLNQPQHF.

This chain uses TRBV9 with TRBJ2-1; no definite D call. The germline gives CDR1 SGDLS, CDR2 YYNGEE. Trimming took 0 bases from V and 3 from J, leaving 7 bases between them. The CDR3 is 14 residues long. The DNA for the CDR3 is TGTGCCAGCAGCGTAGAGGCGGTCTACAATGAGCAGTTCTTC. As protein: CASSVEAVYNEQFF.

CDR3 bases: TGTGCCATCAGTGGAACGGACAGTGTTTACACTGAAGCTTTCTTT. Translation: CAISGTDSVYTEAFF. The chain recombines TRBV10-3 with TRBJ1-1; TRBD1 might be the D (6 bases). This CDR3 comprises 15 residues. V was pared by 4 bases and J by 3 bases, with 15 bases between. CDR1 and CDR2 from the germline V gene are ENHRY and SYGVKD.

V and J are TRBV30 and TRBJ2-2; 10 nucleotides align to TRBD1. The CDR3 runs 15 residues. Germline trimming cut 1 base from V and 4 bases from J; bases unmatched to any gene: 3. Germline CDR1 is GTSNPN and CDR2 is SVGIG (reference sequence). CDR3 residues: CAWSAGTGVTGELFF. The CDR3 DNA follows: TGTGCCTGGAGTGCGGGGACAGGGGTCACCGGGGAGCTGTTTTTT.